These 26 T cell receptor beta chains came from one sample sequenced in a study of human T cells and chemical hapten exposure. TCRdb re-derived calls from the RACE reads in MiXCR, one entry per CDR3 protein. The sample holds 35,000 to 40,000 distinct CDR3 sequences, under 12% seen once. Time point described: pre-sensitization, week 0. The treatment denotes: therapeutic diphenylcyclopropenone sensitization with weekly scalp DPC. The sample consisted of whole blood, taken in connection with sensitization to the hapten diphenylcyclopropenone (DPC). Every receptor here comes from a man aged 30 to 39 with alopecia areata. Some clones in this sample may be carry-over from other donors' samples.

The chain links TRBV7-9 to TRBJ2-5; D is unresolved. Trimming pared 4 bases from V and 2 bases from J, leaving 5 bases between. In germline, CDR1 is SEHNR, CDR2 FQNEAQ (reference sequence). CDR3 length: 12 residues. CDR3 loop: CASSYQQETQYF. The CDR3 region has the DNA TGTGCCAGCAGCTATCAGCAAGAGACCCAGTACTTC.

This clonotype was recorded many times. This rearrangement joins TRBV11-2 to TRBJ1-2; weak D call: TRBD1 (5 bases). Germline loops: CDR1 SGHAT, CDR2 FQNNGV. Trimming left V 5 bases short and J 4 bases short, with 14 bases between. The CDR3 consists of 14 residues. The CDR3 DNA is TGTGCCAGCAGCCGGCCGGGGCCGAGCTATGGCTACACCTTC. Its protein product is CASSRPGPSYGYTF.

This clonotype was detected a few times. The gene calls are TRBV7-3 and TRBJ2-3, with D perhaps matching TRBD1 (6 bases). Trimming pared 4 bases from V and 4 bases from J, leaving 15 bases between. CDR1 and CDR2 (germline): SGHTA, FQGTGA. The CDR3 is made up of 15 amino acids. The CDR3 is CASSSQGGGADTQYF. Here the CDR3 DNA reads TGTGCCAGCAGCTCACAGGGCGGTGGGGCAGATACGCAGTATTTT.

This clonotype occurred a few times. The chain combines TRBV6-5 with TRBJ2-7; D uncertain. CDR1 and CDR2 (germline): MNHEY, SVGAGI. This CDR3 region has 15 residues. V lost 8 bases and J lost 3, with 20 bases in between. As DNA, the CDR3 is TGTGCCAGCGGTCCAGCCGATAGGGTTGTCTACGAGCAGTACTTC. Residues: CASGPADRVVYEQYF.

At least ten counts were recorded for this clonotype. The V gene is TRBV2, the J gene TRBJ1-2; 7 nucleotides agree with TRBD1. CDR3 length: 13 amino acids. Per the germline V gene, CDR1 is SNHLY and CDR2 is FYNNEI. Losses at the gene ends were 4 bases for V and 4 bases for J; bases not matched to a gene: 3. The CDR3 region is CASSGQGGYGYTF. CDR3 coding DNA: TGTGCCAGCAGTGGACAGGGAGGCTATGGCTACACCTTC.

This clonotype was detected a few times. The chain recombines TRBV10-3 with TRBJ2-6; D perhaps matches TRBD1 (5 bases). The germline V gene has CDR1 ENHRY and CDR2 SYGVKD. The length of the CDR3 is 15 residues. V shed 6 bases and J shed 3 bases, with 12 bases lying between them. The CDR3 bases are TGTGCCATCAGACAAAAGGGGAATGGGGCCAACGTCCTGACTTTC. Amino acids: CAIRQKGNGANVLTF.

This clonotype was seen repeatedly, ten times or more. This chain's CDR3 is CASSLTRRLGATDTQYF. As DNA, the CDR3 is TGTGCCAGCAGCTTAACGCGGAGGTTGGGGGCCACAGATACGCAGTATTTT. The rearrangement uses TRBV7-3 and TRBJ2-3, with a possible D match to TRBD1 (6 bases). V was shortened by 0 bases and J by 2 bases, with 15 bases between the two germline ends. CDR3 length: 17 amino acids. Germline V gene lookup returns CDR1 SGHTA and CDR2 FQGTGA.

This chain connects TRBV5-1 to TRBJ2-3; D is ambiguous. CDR1 and CDR2 from the germline V gene are SGHRS and YFSETQ. The CDR3 covers 15 residues. V gave up 1 base and J gave up 0 bases, with 9 bases separating them. Written as DNA, the CDR3 is TGCGCCAGCAGCTTGCGTGGGCTCAGCACAGATACGCAGTATTTT. Protein: CASSLRGLSTDTQYF.

This clonotype appeared many times. This chain joins TRBV12-3 or TRBV12-4 and TRBJ1-5; TRBD1 aligns across 10 bases. V lost 3 bases, J lost 9 bases, and 8 bases stayed unmatched. The CDR3 loop spans 15 amino acids. This CDR3 is CASSFAGQGSSPQHF. The CDR3 bases are TGTGCCAGCAGTTTCGCGGGACAGGGGAGTTCGCCCCAGCATTTT.

This clonotype was recorded at least ten times. V usage is TRBV4-3 and J usage is TRBJ1-2; D unclear. This CDR3 contains 12 residues. Germline-derived CDR1 and CDR2 are LGHNA and YSLEER. V was cut by 0 bases and J by 7 bases, with 6 bases left in between. CDR3 sequence (DNA): TGCGCCAGCAGCCAAGATTGGGGTGGCTACACCTTC. It specifies CASSQDWGGYTF.

Ten or more counts support this clonotype. Written as DNA, the CDR3 is TGCAGTGCTAGAGCCCTCATAGGACAGGGTTACACCGGGGAGCTGTTTTTT. It codes for CSARALIGQGYTGELFF. V usage is TRBV20-1 and J usage is TRBJ2-2; TRBD1 matches at 8 bases. Trimming at V came to 1 base and at J to 3 bases, leaving 10 bases not matched to a gene. This CDR3 has 17 amino acids. In germline, CDR1 is DFQATT, CDR2 SNEGSKA (reference sequence).

The table lists this clonotype with many counts. The chain carries TRBV29-1 and TRBJ2-1, with no clear D. Trimming pared 4 bases from V and 6 bases from J, leaving 13 bases between. The length of the CDR3 is 13 residues. Germline values: CDR1 SQVTM, CDR2 ANQGSEA. The CDR3 region has the DNA TGCAGCGTTGTAAGGACGGGCCCCAATGAGCAGTTCTTC. Its translation is CSVVRTGPNEQFF.

This clonotype is termed medium-sized. The chain couples TRBV20-1 to TRBJ1-4, with D tentatively TRBD1 (6 bases). CDR3 length: 14 residues. V lost 4 bases, J lost 4 bases, and 13 bases lay in between. Germline loops: CDR1 DFQATT, CDR2 SNEGSKA (reference sequence). In DNA, the CDR3 is TGCAGTGCTACTAGACAGGAAATTAATGAAAAACTGTTTTTT. Translating it yields CSATRQEINEKLFF.

This clonotype was detected many times. This chain joins TRBV9 and TRBJ2-7; D possibly corresponds to TRBD1 (5 bases). The CDR3 has 16 amino acids. Germline V lookup: CDR1 SGDLS, CDR2 YYNGEE. Trimming removed 0 bases from V and 4 bases from J, with 17 bases in between. The CDR3 nucleotides are TGTGCCAGCAGCGTAGCTGGGGCAGGAGCCCCTTACGAGCAGTACTTC. It translates to CASSVAGAGAPYEQYF.

The chain carries TRBV20-1 and TRBJ1-5, with a weak D call TRBD1 (5 bases). Trimming pared 3 bases from V and 6 bases from J, leaving 18 bases between. CDR3 size: 15 residues. The germline gives CDR1 DFQATT, CDR2 SNEGSKA (reference sequence). Here the CDR3 DNA reads TGCAGTGCTAGCATCCGGGACTACCGGGGTCAGCCCCAGCATTTT. Protein product: CSASIRDYRGQPQHF.

This clonotype occurred many times. This sequence joins TRBV24-1 and TRBJ2-3; D is tentatively TRBD1 or TRBD2 (5 bases each). The CDR3 is made up of 15 amino acids. V dropped 5 bases and J dropped 0 bases, with 11 bases sitting between them. Germline V gene lookup returns CDR1 KGHDR and CDR2 SFDVKD. CDR3 protein: CATSVGAGSTDTQYF. The CDR3, as DNA: TGTGCCACCAGTGTCGGGGCAGGCAGCACAGATACGCAGTATTTT.

This clonotype was seen ten or more times. The rearrangement joins TRBV6-6 to TRBJ2-3, with 8 positions matching TRBD1. The germline V gene encodes CDR1 MNHNY and CDR2 SVGAGI (reference sequence). Losses at the gene ends were 6 bases for V and 5 bases for J; bases not matched to a gene: 13. The CDR3 extends over 16 amino acids. As DNA, the CDR3 is TGTGCCAGCAGGCGAAGCAGGGGGCGTTCGATAGATACGCAGTATTTT. This gives the protein CASRRSRGRSIDTQYF.

This clonotype was counted ten times or more. The J gene is TRBJ1-5, the V gene TRBV4-1, with D unresolved. Germline lookup yields CDR1 MGHRA and CDR2 YSYEKL. The CDR3 runs to 15 residues. V was cut by 5 bases and J by 0 bases, with 11 bases left in between. The CDR3 DNA sequence: TGCGCCAGCAGCTCCGGGGTGCTTAGCAATCAGCCCCAGCATTTT. Encoded protein: CASSSGVLSNQPQHF.

This clonotype has just a few counts. V gene TRBV9 combines with J gene TRBJ2-3; 8 positions match TRBD2. Germline V gene data show CDR1 as SGDLS and CDR2 as YYNGEE. This CDR3 has 16 residues. Unmatched junction bases numbered 5, after V lost 1 base and J lost 1 base. CDR3 sequence reads: CASSVLGSGGTDTQYF. The CDR3 DNA reads TGTGCCAGCAGCGTATTAGGTAGCGGGGGCACAGATACGCAGTATTTT. The whole variable domain, remainder taken from reference TRBV9 and TRBJ2-3, is DSGVTQTPKHLITATGQRVTLRCSPRSGDLSVYWYQQSLDQGLQFLIQYYNGEERAKGNILERFSAQQFPDLHSELNLSSLELGDSALYFCASSVLGSGGTDTQYFGPGTRLTVL.

This clonotype was recorded a few times. The CDR3 is CASSHGRGTPLHF. The CDR3, as DNA: TGTGCCAGCAGCCATGGGCGAGGTACACCCCTCCACTTT. This chain joins TRBV3-1 and TRBJ1-6; no clear D gene. The length of the CDR3 is 13 residues. In germline, CDR1 is LGHDT, CDR2 YNNKEL (reference sequence). Trimming took 3 bases from V and 11 from J, leaving 11 bases between them.

This clonotype was picked up a small number of times. The CDR3 sequence is CASSSTGTSGTV. In DNA, the CDR3 is TGTGCCAGCAGTTCCACGGGGACTAGCGGGACCGTC. J is TRBJ2-7 and V is TRBV12-3 or TRBV12-4, with 13 positions matching TRBD2. The CDR3 has 12 residues.

This clonotype has only a few counts. The chain couples TRBV7-9 to TRBJ2-3; D is undetermined. Germline V gene data show CDR1 as SEHNR and CDR2 as FQNEAQ (reference sequence). Trimming pared 1 base from V and 0 bases from J, leaving 5 bases between. This CDR3 is built from 14 residues. The CDR3 DNA sequence: TGTGCCAGCAGCTTAGAAAGAAGCACAGATACGCAGTATTTT. Protein product: CASSLERSTDTQYF.

This clonotype came up a few times. The genes are TRBV7-6 and TRBJ2-7; D remains unclear. V was pared by 5 bases and J by 2 bases, with 22 bases between. CDR3 length: 17 residues. Germline-derived CDR1 and CDR2 are SGHVS and FNYEAQ. The CDR3 nucleotides read TGTGCCAGCAGCCCATTGAAGCACATTCGAATTCCCTACGAGCAGTACTTC. It codes for CASSPLKHIRIPYEQYF. Filled out from reference TRBV7-6 and TRBJ2-7, the complete variable domain reads GAGVSQSPRYKVTKRGQDVALRCDPISGHVSLYWYRQALGQGPEFLTYFNYEAQQDKSGLPNDRFSAERPEGSISTLTIQRTEQRDSAMYRCASSPLKHIRIPYEQYFGPGTRLTVT.

The rearrangement joins TRBV3-1 to TRBJ2-5; unclear D gene. This CDR3 has 14 amino acids. V was pared by 1 base and J by 2 bases, with 8 bases between. Germline V gene sequence: CDR1 LGHDT, CDR2 YNNKEL (reference sequence). The CDR3 region is CASSQGFGQETQYF. The CDR3 region has the DNA TGTGCCAGCAGCCAAGGGTTCGGACAAGAGACCCAGTACTTC.

The rearrangement joins TRBV10-1 to TRBJ1-1; D is unresolved. V dropped 7 bases and J dropped 5 bases, with 11 bases sitting between them. Germline V gene lookup returns CDR1 WNHNN and CDR2 SYGVQD (reference sequence). The CDR3 is 12 amino acids. The CDR3, as DNA: TGCGCCAGCACTTGTAGTAGGACTGAAGCTTTCTTT. Its protein product is CASTCSRTEAFF.

This clonotype was seen at least ten times. This chain links TRBV20-1 with TRBJ2-7; D possibly corresponds to TRBD2 (7 bases). There are 15 residues in the CDR3. CDR1 is DFQATT and CDR2 is SNEGSKA in the germline V gene (reference sequence). Deletions cut 0 bases from V and 6 bases from J, with 18 bases between. In DNA, the CDR3 is TGCAGTGCTAGAGAACCAGGACAGCGGGGCGGCGAGCAGTACTTC. Translation gives CSAREPGQRGGEQYF.